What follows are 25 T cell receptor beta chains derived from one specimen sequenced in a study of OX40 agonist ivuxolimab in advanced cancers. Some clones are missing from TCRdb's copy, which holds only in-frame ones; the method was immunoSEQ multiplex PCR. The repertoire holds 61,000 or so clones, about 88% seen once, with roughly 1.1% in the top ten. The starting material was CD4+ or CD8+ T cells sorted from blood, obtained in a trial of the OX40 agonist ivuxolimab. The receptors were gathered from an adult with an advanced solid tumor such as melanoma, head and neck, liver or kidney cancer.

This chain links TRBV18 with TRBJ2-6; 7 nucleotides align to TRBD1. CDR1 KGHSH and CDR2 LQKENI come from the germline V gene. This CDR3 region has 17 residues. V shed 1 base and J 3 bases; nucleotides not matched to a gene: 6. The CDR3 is CASSPRVQGNGANVLTF. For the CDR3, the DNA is TGTGCCAGCTCACCACGCGTACAGGGGAATGGGGCCAACGTCCTGACTTTC.

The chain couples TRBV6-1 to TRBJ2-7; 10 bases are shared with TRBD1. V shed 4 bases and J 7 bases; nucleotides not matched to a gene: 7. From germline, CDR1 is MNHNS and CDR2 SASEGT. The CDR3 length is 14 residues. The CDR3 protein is CASSARQGALEQYF. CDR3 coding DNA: TGTGCCAGCAGTGCACGACAGGGGGCGCTTGAGCAGTACTTC.

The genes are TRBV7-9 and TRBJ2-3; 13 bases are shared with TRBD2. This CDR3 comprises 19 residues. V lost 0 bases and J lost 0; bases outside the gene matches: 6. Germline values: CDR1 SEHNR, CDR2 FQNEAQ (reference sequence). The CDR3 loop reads CASSLASGLAGPSTDTQYF. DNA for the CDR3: TGTGCCAGCAGCTTAGCGTCGGGACTAGCGGGACCTAGCACAGATACGCAGTATTTT.

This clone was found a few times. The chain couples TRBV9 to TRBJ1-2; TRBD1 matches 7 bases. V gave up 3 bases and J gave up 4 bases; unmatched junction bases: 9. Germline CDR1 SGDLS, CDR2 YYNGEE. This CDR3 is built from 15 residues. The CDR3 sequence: CASSGRQGVGYGYTF. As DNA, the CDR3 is TGTGCCAGCAGCGGGAGACAGGGTGTTGGCTATGGCTACACCTTC.

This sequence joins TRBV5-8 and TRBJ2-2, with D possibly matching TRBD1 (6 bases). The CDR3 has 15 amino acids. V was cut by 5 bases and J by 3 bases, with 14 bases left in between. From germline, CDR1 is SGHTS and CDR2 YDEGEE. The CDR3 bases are TGTGCCAGCAGTCGGGACACCGGAGACACCGGGGAGCTGTTTTTT. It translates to CASSRDTGDTGELFF. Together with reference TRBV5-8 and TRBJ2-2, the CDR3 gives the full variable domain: EAGVTQSPTHLIKTRGQQATLRCSPISGHTSVYWYQQALGLGLQFLLWYDEGEERNRGNFPPRFSGRQFPNYSSELNVNALELEDSALYLCASSRDTGDTGELFFGEGSRLTVL.

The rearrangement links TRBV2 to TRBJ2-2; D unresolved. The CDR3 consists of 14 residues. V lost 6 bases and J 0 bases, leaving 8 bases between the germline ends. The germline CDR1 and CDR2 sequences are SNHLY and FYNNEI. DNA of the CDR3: TGTGCCAGCAGGGTTTACCCGAACACCGGGGAGCTGTTTTTT. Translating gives CASRVYPNTGELFF.

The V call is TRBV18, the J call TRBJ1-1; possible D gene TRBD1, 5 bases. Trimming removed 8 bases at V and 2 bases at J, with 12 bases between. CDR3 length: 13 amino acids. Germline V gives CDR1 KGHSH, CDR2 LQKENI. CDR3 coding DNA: TGTGCCAGCGCCGGGACTTACAACACTGAAGCTTTCTTT. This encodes CASAGTYNTEAFF.

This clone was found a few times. The CDR3 coding sequence is TGTGCCAGCAGTGTATGGGGAGGCAATCAGCCCCAGCATTTT. This sequence encodes CASSVWGGNQPQHF. The chain links TRBV6-1 to TRBJ1-5; D is ambiguous. Germline assignment: CDR1 MNHNS and CDR2 SASEGT. Trimming left V 4 bases short and J 2 bases short, with 9 bases between. This CDR3 spans 14 amino acids.

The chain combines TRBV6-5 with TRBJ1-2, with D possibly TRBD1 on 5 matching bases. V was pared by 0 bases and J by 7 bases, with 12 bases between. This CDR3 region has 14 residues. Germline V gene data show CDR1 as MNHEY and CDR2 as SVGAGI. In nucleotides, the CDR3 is TGTGCCAGCAGTTACTCCGGGCGCAGGGCTGGCTACACCTTC. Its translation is CASSYSGRRAGYTF.

Written as DNA, the CDR3 is TGTGCCAGTAGTACACACAGGGGGAACACTGAAGCTTTCTTT. Its protein product is CASSTHRGNTEAFF. This sequence joins TRBV19 and TRBJ1-1, with TRBD1 matching over 7 bases. The trim removed 4 bases at V and 1 base at J, leaving 3 bases unmatched. This CDR3 contains 14 residues. Germline assignment: CDR1 LNHDA and CDR2 SQIVND (reference sequence).

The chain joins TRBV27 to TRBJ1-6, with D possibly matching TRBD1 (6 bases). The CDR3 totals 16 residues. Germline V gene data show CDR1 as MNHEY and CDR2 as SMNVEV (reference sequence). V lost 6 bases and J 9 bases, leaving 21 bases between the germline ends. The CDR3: CASSAVARGTVSPLHF. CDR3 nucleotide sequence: TGTGCCAGCAGCGCGGTGGCCAGGGGTACGGTTTCACCCCTCCACTTT.

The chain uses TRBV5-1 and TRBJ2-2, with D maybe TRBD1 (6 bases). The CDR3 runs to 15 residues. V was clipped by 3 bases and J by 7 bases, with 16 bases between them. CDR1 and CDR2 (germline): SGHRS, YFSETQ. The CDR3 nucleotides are TGCGCCAGCAGCTCCGGACAGACCCATCTCGGGGAGCTGTTTTTT. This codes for CASSSGQTHLGELFF. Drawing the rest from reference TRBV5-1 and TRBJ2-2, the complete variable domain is KAGVTQTPRYLIKTRGQQVTLSCSPISGHRSVSWYQQTPGQGLQFLFEYFSETQRNKGNFPGRFSGRQFSNSRSEMNVSTLELGDSALYLCASSSGQTHLGELFFGEGSRLTVL.

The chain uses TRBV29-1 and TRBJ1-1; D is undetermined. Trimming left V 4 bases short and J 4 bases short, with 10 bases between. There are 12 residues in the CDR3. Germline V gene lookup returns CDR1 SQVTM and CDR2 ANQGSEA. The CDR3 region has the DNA TGCAGCGTTGGCACAAGTAGCACTGAAGCTTTCTTT. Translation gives CSVGTSSTEAFF.

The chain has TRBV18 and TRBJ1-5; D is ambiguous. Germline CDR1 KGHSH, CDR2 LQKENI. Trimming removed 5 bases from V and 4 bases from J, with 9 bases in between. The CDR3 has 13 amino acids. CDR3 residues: CASSAGRNQPQHF. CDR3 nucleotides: TGTGCCAGCTCAGCTGGGAGGAATCAGCCCCAGCATTTT.

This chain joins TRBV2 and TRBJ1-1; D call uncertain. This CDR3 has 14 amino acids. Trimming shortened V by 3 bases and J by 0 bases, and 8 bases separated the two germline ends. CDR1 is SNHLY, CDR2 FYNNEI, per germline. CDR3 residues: CASSDQALNTEAFF. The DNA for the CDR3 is TGTGCCAGCAGTGACCAGGCCCTGAACACTGAAGCTTTCTTT.

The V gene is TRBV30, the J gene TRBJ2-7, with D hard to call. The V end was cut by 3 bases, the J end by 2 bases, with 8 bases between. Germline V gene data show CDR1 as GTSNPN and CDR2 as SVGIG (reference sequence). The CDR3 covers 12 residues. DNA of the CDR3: TGTGCCTGGAGCGACGGTACCTACGAGCAGTACTTC. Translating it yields CAWSDGTYEQYF.

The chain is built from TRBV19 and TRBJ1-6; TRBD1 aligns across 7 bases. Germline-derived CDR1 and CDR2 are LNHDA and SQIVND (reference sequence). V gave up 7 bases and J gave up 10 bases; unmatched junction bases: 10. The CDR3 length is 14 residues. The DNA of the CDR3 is TGTGCCAGTACCCCTCGGGGACAGAACTCACCCCTCCACTTT. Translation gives CASTPRGQNSPLHF.

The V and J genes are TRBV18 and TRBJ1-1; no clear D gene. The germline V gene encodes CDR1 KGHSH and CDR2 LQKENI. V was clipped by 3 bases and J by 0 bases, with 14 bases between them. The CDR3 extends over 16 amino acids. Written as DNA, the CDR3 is TGTGCCAGCTCACCCCTCGGATCGGGAATGAACACTGAAGCTTTCTTT. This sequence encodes CASSPLGSGMNTEAFF.

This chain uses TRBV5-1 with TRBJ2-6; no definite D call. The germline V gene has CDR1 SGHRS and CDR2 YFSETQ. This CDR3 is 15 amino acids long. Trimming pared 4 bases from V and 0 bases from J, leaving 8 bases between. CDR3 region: CASSVYSSGANVLTF. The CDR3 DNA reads TGCGCCAGCAGCGTATACAGCTCTGGGGCCAACGTCCTGACTTTC.

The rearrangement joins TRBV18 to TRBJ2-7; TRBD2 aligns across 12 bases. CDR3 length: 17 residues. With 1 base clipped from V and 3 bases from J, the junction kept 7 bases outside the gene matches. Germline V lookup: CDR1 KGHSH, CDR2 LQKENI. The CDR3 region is CASSPRLAGGTSYEQYF. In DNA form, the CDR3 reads TGTGCCAGCTCACCACGGCTAGCGGGGGGGACAAGCTACGAGCAGTACTTC.

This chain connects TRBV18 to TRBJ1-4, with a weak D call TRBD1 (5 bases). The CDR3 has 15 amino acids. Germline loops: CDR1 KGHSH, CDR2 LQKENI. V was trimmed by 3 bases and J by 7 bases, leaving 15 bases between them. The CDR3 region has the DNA TGTGCCAGCTCACCGCTTGAGGGGTCGCTTGAAAAACTGTTTTTT. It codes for CASSPLEGSLEKLFF.

The CDR3 reads CATSRTGGRGNQPQHF. CDR3 DNA sequence: TGTGCCACCAGCAGGACCGGGGGCAGAGGCAATCAGCCCCAGCATTTT. This chain links TRBV15 with TRBJ1-5; D is perhaps TRBD1 (6 bases). From germline, CDR1 is LNHNV and CDR2 YYDKDF (reference sequence). Trimming stripped 3 bases from V and 2 bases from J, with 14 bases between. This CDR3 has 16 residues.

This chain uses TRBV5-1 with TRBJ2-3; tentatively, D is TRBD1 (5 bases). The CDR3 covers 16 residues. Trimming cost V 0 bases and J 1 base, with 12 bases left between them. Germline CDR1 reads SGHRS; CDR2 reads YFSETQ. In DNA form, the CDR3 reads TGCGCCAGCAGCTTGGCGTCCGGACAACGCACAGATACGCAGTATTTT. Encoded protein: CASSLASGQRTDTQYF.

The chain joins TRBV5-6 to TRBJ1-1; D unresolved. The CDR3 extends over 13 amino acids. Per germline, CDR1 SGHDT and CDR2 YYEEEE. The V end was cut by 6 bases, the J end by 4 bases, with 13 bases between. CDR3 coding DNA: TGTGCCAGCATGACAATTATCCGCACTGAAGCTTTCTTT. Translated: CASMTIIRTEAFF.

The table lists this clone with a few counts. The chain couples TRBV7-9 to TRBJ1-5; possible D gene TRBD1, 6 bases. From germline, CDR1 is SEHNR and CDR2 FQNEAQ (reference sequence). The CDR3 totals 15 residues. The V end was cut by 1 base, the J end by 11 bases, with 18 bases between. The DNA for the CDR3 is TGTGCCAGCAGCTTAGAGAGAGCAGGGGAGGTGGCCCAGCATTTT. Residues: CASSLERAGEVAQHF.